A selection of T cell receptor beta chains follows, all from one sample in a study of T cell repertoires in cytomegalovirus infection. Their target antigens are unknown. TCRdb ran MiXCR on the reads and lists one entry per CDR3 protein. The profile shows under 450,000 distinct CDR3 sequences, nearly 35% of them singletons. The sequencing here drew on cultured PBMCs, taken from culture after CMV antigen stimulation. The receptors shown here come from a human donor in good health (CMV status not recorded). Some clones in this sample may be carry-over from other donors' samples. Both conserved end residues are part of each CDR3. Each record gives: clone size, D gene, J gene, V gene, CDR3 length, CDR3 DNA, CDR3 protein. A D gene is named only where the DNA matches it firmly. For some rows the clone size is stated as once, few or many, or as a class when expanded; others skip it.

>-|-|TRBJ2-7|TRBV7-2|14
TGTGCCAGCAGCTTAGAGGCCAGGTCCTACGAGCAGTACTTC
CASSLEARSYEQYF
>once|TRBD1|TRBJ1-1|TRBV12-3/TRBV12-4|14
TGTGCCAGCAGTTTCCCCGGGACAGAGATTGAAGCTTTCTTT
CASSFPGTEIEAFF
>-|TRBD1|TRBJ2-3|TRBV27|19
TGTGCCAGCAGTTTCTCGTGGGGACAGGGAACTACCCTCACAGATACGCAGTATTTT
CASSFSWGQGTTLTDTQYF
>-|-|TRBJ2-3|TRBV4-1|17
TGCGCCAGCAGCCAAGAAGGGGCGAGCGGATCCACAGATACGCAGTATTTT
CASSQEGASGSTDTQYF
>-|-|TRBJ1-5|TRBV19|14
TGTGCCAGTACCGATACCCTCGGCAATCAGCCCCAGCATTTT
CASTDTLGNQPQHF
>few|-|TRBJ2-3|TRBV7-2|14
TGTGCCAGCAGCTTAGCGCGAGCGCCCGATACGCAGTATTTT
CASSLARAPDTQYF
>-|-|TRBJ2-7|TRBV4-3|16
TGCGCCAGCAGCCAAGATCTGGATAGGACAGCCTACGAGCAGTACTTC
CASSQDLDRTAYEQYF
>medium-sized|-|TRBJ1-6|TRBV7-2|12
TGTGCCAGCAGCACCCTGGGTTCACCCCTCCACTTT
CASSTLGSPLHF
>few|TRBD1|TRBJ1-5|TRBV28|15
TGTGCCAGCAGTAACAGGGGGCGAGGCAATCAGCCCCAGCATTTT
CASSNRGRGNQPQHF
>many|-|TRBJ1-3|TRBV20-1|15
TGCAGTGCTAGAGATTTGGAAAGGGTTGGAAACACCATATATTTT
CSARDLERVGNTIYF
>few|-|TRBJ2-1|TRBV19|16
TGTGCCAGTAGTACCTACTCGGGCGGAATTGGGGATGAGCAGTTCTTC
CASSTYSGGIGDEQFF
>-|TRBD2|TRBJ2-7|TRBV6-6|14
TGTGCCAGCAGTTACCAGCGGGAGAGCTCCGAGCAGTACTTC
CASSYQRESSEQYF
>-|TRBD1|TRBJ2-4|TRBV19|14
TGTGCCAGCCTAAACGTGGGACAGAAAAACATTCAGTACTTC
CASLNVGQKNIQYF
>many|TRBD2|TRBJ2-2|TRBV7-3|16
TGTGCCAGCAGCCCGAGACTAGCGGCGAACACCGGGGAGCTGTTTTTT
CASSPRLAANTGELFF
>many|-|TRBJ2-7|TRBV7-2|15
TGTGCCAGCGGTAAACCGGGAGTAAGCTCCTACGAGCAGTACTTC
CASGKPGVSSYEQYF
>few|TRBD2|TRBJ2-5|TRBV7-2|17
TGTGCCAGCAGCTTGGAGGGACTAGCGGGAGGTATGGAGACCCAGTACTTC
CASSLEGLAGGMETQYF
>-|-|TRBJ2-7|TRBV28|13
TGTGCCAGCAGAGAGACAGCTTACTACGAGCAGTACTTC
CASRETAYYEQYF
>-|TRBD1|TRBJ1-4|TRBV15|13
TGTGCCACCAGCGACCGGGACAGGGGAAAACTGTTTTTT
CATSDRDRGKLFF
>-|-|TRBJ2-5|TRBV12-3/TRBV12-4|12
TGTGCCAGCAGCCGAGGGGAAGAGACCCAGTACTTC
CASSRGEETQYF
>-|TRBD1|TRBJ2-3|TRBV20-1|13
TGCAGTGCTCCACGGACAGGGGCCGATACGCAGTATTTT
CSAPRTGADTQYF
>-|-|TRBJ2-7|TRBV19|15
TGTGCCAGTAGCCTAGATTTGAGCGGATCCTACGAGCAGTACTTC
CASSLDLSGSYEQYF
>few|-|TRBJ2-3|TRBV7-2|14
TGTGCCAGCAGCCCTACGACAGGAATGGATACGCAGTATTTT
CASSPTTGMDTQYF
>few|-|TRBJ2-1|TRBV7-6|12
TGTGCCAGCAGCTTAGTGGGGCGTATTCAGTTCTTC
CASSLVGRIQFF
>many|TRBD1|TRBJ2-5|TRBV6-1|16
TGTGCCAGCAGAGATCCGGGACAGGGAAAACAAGAGACCCAGTACTTC
CASRDPGQGKQETQYF